The TCR beta chain under discussion was sequenced for a study of siplizumab effects on memory and regulatory T cells (dated 2019 in TCRdb). Study-level background: The effect of the anti-CD2 antibody siplizumab on alloreactive T-cell subsets was examined in allogeneic mixed lymphocyte reactions constructed from human PBMCs.

The study at large found these results: Among mappable alloreactive CD4+ clones, the Treg-derived fraction averaged around 70% with siplizumab versus around 25% in control reactions. A naive or memory phenotype could not be assigned to roughly 80-96% of proliferating CD4+ or CD8+ clones. No functional confirmation was obtained for the suppressive function of proliferating Tregs from siplizumab cultures. Greater diversity appeared to be present in unstimulated naive T cells than in memory T cells, and a substantial contribution to the alloresponse seemed to be made by naive cells. The cumulative frequency of alloreactive sequences traceable to unstimulated CD4+ memory T cells was significantly reduced by siplizumab. Because sequences at frequencies below about 10^-5 were poorly captured, only a minor fraction of alloreactive clones could be mapped back to unstimulated subsets.

Libraries were prepared through the immunoSEQ multiplex PCR assay. Approximately 100,000 TCR templates per sample were assayed on the deep sequencing platform. Genomic DNA extracted from sorted T cells was used for TCRbeta CDR3 sequencing. The original methods were these. Clonal analysis of TCRbeta CDR3 data was done in the R programming language. Unstimulated samples were compared with post-reaction CFSE-low samples to define alloreactive CD4+ and CD8+ clones. Alloreactive CD4+ clones were assigned to regulatory or non-regulatory origin by matching sequences to sorted unstimulated Treg and non-Treg repertoires. TCRdb retrieved this table from immuneACCESS and kept in-frame rearrangements only. Not all clones are present; in checked studies, unresolved V genes account for under half, and no reason is known for the remainder. V, J and clone size were drawn from that table, and D and trimming were deduced from the DNA. The sample records some 100,000 clones, about 94% of which are singletons. The leading ten clones occupy roughly 1.4% of the sample.

Worth noting for this clone: Its antigen remains unidentified. No much larger clone is present one base from it, and per-base qualities are unavailable.

The CDR3 runs 14 residues from the cysteine to the phenylalanine. Only the CDR3 DNA is retained, 42 bases long and in frame from the first base. CDR1 MNHNY and CDR2 SVGAGI were looked up in the germline V gene (reference sequence). Relative to germline, V is 5 bases shorter and J is 0 bases shorter, with 10 bases between their ends. Sorted unstimulated T cells, along with proliferating T cells recovered from mixed lymphocyte reactions, underwent TCRbeta CDR3 sequencing. Fresh whole blood from nine to ten HLA-typed healthy donors was used as the source from which PBMCs were isolated. To map where alloreactive clones came from, unstimulated CD4+ non-regulatory T cells were FACS-sorted.

Sequencing was done on a sample of non-Treg CD4+ T cells sorted from blood. This specimen's cell subset or site label, interpreted: FACS-sorted unstimulated CD4+ non-regulatory T cells. The TCR sequence derives from a human donor in good health. The chain joins TRBV6-6 to TRBJ1-1; D gene: possibly TRBD1, on 5 matching bases. The CDR3 amino acid sequence is: CASSPGTLNTEAFF. The nucleotides are TGTGCCAGCAGTCCCGGGACCCTGAACACTGAAGCTTTCTTT.